This entry lists 6 T cell receptor beta chains sequenced from one sample in a study of blood T cell repertoires in COVID-19. Produced via immunoSEQ multiplex PCR; TCRdb's table is partial and in-frame only. The data hold about 300,000 clones, with 85% to 90% observed a single time. Sequences were obtained from PBMCs or T cells enriched from blood (not recorded which). The origin of the receptors is a man in his thirties or forties who had recovered from COVID-19.

The chain joins TRBV5-6 to TRBJ2-2; 8 nucleotides line up with TRBD2. V lost 4 bases to trimming and J lost 4 bases; unmatched junction nucleotides: 15. Germline V gene sequence: CDR1 SGHDT, CDR2 YYEEEE. The CDR3 contains 18 residues. This CDR3 is CASSPQTGGARSTGELFF. The CDR3 bases are TGTGCCAGCAGCCCCCAGACGGGGGGGGCGCGTAGCACCGGGGAGCTGTTTTTT.

V is TRBV9 and J is TRBJ1-1, with D perhaps TRBD1 (5 bases). The germline V gene has CDR1 SGDLS and CDR2 YYNGEE. This CDR3 region has 14 residues. V lost 0 bases and J lost 11, with 17 bases in between. Here the CDR3 DNA reads TGTGCCAGCAGCGTAGCCCCACGGGGGGTGGTGGCTTTCTTT. This codes for CASSVAPRGVVAFF. Drawing the rest from reference TRBV9 and TRBJ1-1, the complete variable domain is DSGVTQTPKHLITATGQRVTLRCSPRSGDLSVYWYQQSLDQGLQFLIQYYNGEERAKGNILERFSAQQFPDLHSELNLSSLELGDSALYFCASSVAPRGVVAFFGQGTRLTVV.

V is TRBV7-9 and J is TRBJ2-1, with TRBD2 matching 8 bases. The CDR3 totals 16 residues. Unmatched junction bases numbered 14, after V lost 5 bases and J lost 8 bases. Germline values: CDR1 SEHNR, CDR2 FQNEAQ (reference sequence). CDR3 bases: TGTGCCAGCAGCCCGCCGGATAGCGGGGCCTGGGATGAGCAGTTCTTC. This gives the protein CASSPPDSGAWDEQFF.

The chain joins TRBV6-5 to TRBJ2-4, with TRBD1 matching 7 bases. CDR3 length equals 13 residues. The trim removed 10 bases at V and 6 bases at J, leaving 9 bases unmatched. CDR1 and CDR2 (germline): MNHEY, SVGAGI. The CDR3 region has the DNA TGTGCCACTCAAATCCGGGACAGAAACATTCAGTACTTC. Translation: CATQIRDRNIQYF.

The rearrangement joins TRBV19 to TRBJ1-2; TRBD1 is a possible D gene (6 bases). V dropped 11 bases and J dropped 8 bases, with 21 bases sitting between them. Per the germline V gene, CDR1 is LNHDA and CDR2 is SQIVND (reference sequence). The CDR3 contains 13 residues. The DNA of the CDR3 is TGTGCCGGCAAAACTACAGGGATAGAAGGCTACACCTTC. Encoded protein: CAGKTTGIEGYTF.

J is TRBJ1-5 and V is TRBV5-5; TRBD1 aligns across 9 bases. The CDR3 has 15 amino acids. With 4 bases clipped from V and 6 bases from J, the junction kept 8 bases outside the gene matches. The germline gives CDR1 SGHKS, CDR2 YYEKEE (reference sequence). Here the CDR3 DNA reads TGTGCCAGCAGCCGGACAGGGGATCGTGGTCAGCCCCAGCATTTT. Translation: CASSRTGDRGQPQHF.